Listed here are 22 T cell receptor beta chains from one sample, sequenced in a study of glioma-infiltrating T cells. Using RNA template, CDR3s of TCR alpha and beta were amplified with iRepertoire arm-PCR. One entry per CDR3 protein, called by TCRdb with MiXCR from the multiplex PCR reads. Of about 200,000 distinct CDR3 sequences in the sample, about 32% were seen once. The sequenced sample consisted of glioma tissue, nonneoplastic brain tissue, or PBMCs (not recorded which). These receptors came from a human donor with low-grade glioma or glioblastoma, undergoing nonglioma brain surgery, or in good health (not recorded which).

This clonotype came up many times. The rearrangement uses TRBV28 and TRBJ2-7, with 11 bases lining up with TRBD2. The ends lost 6 bases at V and 6 bases at J; junction bases unmatched: 10. CDR3 length: 15 amino acids. Germline lookup yields CDR1 MDHEN and CDR2 SYDVKM. CDR3 sequence (DNA): TGTGCCAGCAGGAAACCAGGACTAGCGGGCGTCGAGCAGTACTTC. It codes for CASRKPGLAGVEQYF.

This clonotype has at least ten counts. The genes are TRBV19 and TRBJ1-2, with D possibly being TRBD1 (5 bases). This CDR3 is built from 15 residues. V shed 9 bases and J shed 0 bases, with 17 bases lying between them. The germline V gene has CDR1 LNHDA and CDR2 SQIVND (reference sequence). The CDR3, as DNA: TGTGCCAGGATCCACCGGGACTTAGCTAACTATGGCTACACCTTC. Amino acid sequence: CARIHRDLANYGYTF.

The chain has TRBV19 and TRBJ2-1; D is ambiguous. This CDR3 is built from 16 residues. Germline-derived CDR1 and CDR2 are LNHDA and SQIVND (reference sequence). Trimming stripped 5 bases from V and 2 bases from J, with 16 bases between. The CDR3 loop reads CASSLSHMRTYNEQFF. CDR3 nucleotides: TGTGCCAGTAGTCTTTCTCATATGCGGACCTACAATGAGCAGTTCTTC.

The chain carries TRBV28 and TRBJ2-7; D is ambiguous. Deletions cut 3 bases from V and 9 bases from J, with 12 bases between. CDR3 length: 12 residues. Germline CDR1 MDHEN, CDR2 SYDVKM. CDR3 in amino acids: CASSFPRAGQYF. The CDR3 region has the DNA TGTGCCAGCAGTTTCCCACGGGCCGGGCAGTACTTC. The full variable domain, rest sourced from reference TRBV28 and TRBJ2-7, is DVKVTQSSRYLVKRTGEKVFLECVQDMDHENMFWYRQDPGLGLRLIYFSYDVKMKEKGDIPEGYSVSREKKERFSLILESASTNQTSMYLCASSFPRAGQYFGPGTRLTVT.

This clonotype has ten or more counts. The chain carries TRBV27 and TRBJ2-3, with TRBD1 as a possible D gene (6 bases). Trimming left V 6 bases short and J 4 bases short, with 23 bases between. This CDR3 has 17 amino acids. CDR1 is MNHEY and CDR2 is SMNVEV in the germline V gene (reference sequence). Here the CDR3 DNA reads TGTGCCAGCAGACCGAGAAAGGACACAGGGCCTCCAGATACGCAGTATTTT. Its protein is CASRPRKDTGPPDTQYF.

The rearrangement links TRBV27 to TRBJ2-7; either TRBD1 or TRBD2 may fit D (6 bases each). The CDR3 loop spans 14 amino acids. Trimming shortened V by 0 bases and J by 5 bases, and 11 bases separated the two germline ends. The germline CDR1 and CDR2 sequences are MNHEY and SMNVEV (reference sequence). The CDR3 DNA follows: TGTGCCAGCAGTTTATCGACGGGGGCGAACGAGCAGTACTTC. Its translation is CASSLSTGANEQYF.

This clonotype was picked up many times. The rearrangement links TRBV27 to TRBJ2-1; 12 bases are a match to TRBD2. The CDR3 is made up of 18 amino acids. Germline lookup yields CDR1 MNHEY and CDR2 SMNVEV (reference sequence). The trim removed 2 bases at V and 3 bases at J, leaving 8 bases unmatched. The CDR3 region is CASSLDSGLAGIYNEQFF. CDR3 nucleotides: TGTGCCAGCAGTTTAGATTCCGGACTAGCGGGGATCTACAATGAGCAGTTCTTC.

This clonotype has ten or more counts. This chain joins TRBV4-1 and TRBJ1-1; TRBD1 might be the D (6 bases). Germline V lookup: CDR1 MGHRA, CDR2 YSYEKL. This CDR3 has 12 amino acids. V dropped 4 bases and J dropped 5 bases, with 8 bases sitting between them. CDR3 residues: CASSPGDTEAFF. As DNA, the CDR3 is TGCGCCAGCAGCCCAGGGGATACTGAAGCTTTCTTT.

This clonotype was detected ten times or more. The chain uses TRBV28 and TRBJ2-7, with a weak D call TRBD2 (6 bases). The CDR3 has 16 residues. Germline CDR1 MDHEN, CDR2 SYDVKM. Trimming removed 5 bases at V and 3 bases at J, with 20 bases between. The CDR3 here is CASSLVYGTSYYEQYF. CDR3 sequence (DNA): TGTGCCAGCAGTCTAGTTTACGGGACTTCCTACTACGAGCAGTACTTC.

In regard to this clonotype: One base away lies a much larger clone, so this may be a sequencing read error. The chain combines TRBV28 with TRBJ1-1; 8 positions agree with TRBD1. CDR3 length equals 13 residues. Germline values: CDR1 MDHEN, CDR2 SYDVKM. V lost 6 bases, J lost 9 bases, and 9 bases stayed unmatched. Here the CDR3 reads CASRQGGGTKAFF. The CDR3 region has the DNA TGTGCCAGCAGACAGGGGGGAGGAACTAAAGCTTTCTTT.

This clonotype has at least ten counts. CDR3 region: CASSPGVRETQYF. Here the CDR3 DNA reads TGTGCCAGCAGCCCGGGAGTCAGGGAGACCCAGTACTTC. This chain uses TRBV7-2 with TRBJ2-5; TRBD2 is a possible D gene (6 bases). CDR3 length equals 13 residues. Per the germline V gene, CDR1 is SGHTA and CDR2 is FQGNSA. Trimming left V 5 bases short and J 5 bases short, with 12 bases between.

In regard to this clonotype: The junction departs from the called germline gene at one end, perhaps through a read error. The chain is built from TRBV27 and TRBJ2-1; TRBD2 matches 11 bases. The CDR3 spans 20 residues. CDR1 MNHEY and CDR2 SMNVEV come from the germline V gene (reference sequence). The CDR3 reads CASSLRLAGGGAVGFNEQLF. The CDR3, as DNA: TGTGCCAGCAGTCTACGGTTAGCGGGAGGGGGGGCAGTGGGATTCAATGAGCAGCTCTTC.

Concerning this clonotype itself: It may be a read error: a sequence one base away is much more abundant. The CDR3 coding sequence is TGTGCCAGCAGCCCCGGACCGCTGGACTACACCTTC. Its protein is CASSPGPLDYTF. The J gene is TRBJ1-2, the V gene TRBV3-1; D is unclear. CDR3 size: 12 residues. The germline V and J ends were trimmed by 4 bases and 10 bases, with 13 bases remaining between them. Germline lookup yields CDR1 LGHDT and CDR2 YNNKEL (reference sequence).

The chain carries TRBV6-6 and TRBJ2-1; D call uncertain. V lost 2 bases, J lost 7 bases, and 9 bases lay in between. This CDR3 has 13 amino acids. CDR1 is MNHNY, CDR2 SVGAGI, per germline (reference sequence). The CDR3 sequence is CASSYDWENEQFF. The CDR3 DNA follows: TGTGCCAGCAGTTACGATTGGGAAAATGAGCAGTTCTTC.

The table lists this clonotype with a few counts. V is TRBV18 and J is TRBJ1-4, with TRBD1 matching over 7 bases. Germline V CDR1 and CDR2: KGHSH, LQKENI. V lost 0 bases to trimming and J lost 7 bases; unmatched junction nucleotides: 5. This CDR3 contains 15 residues. The CDR3 spells CASSPPEGAREKLFF. The CDR3 DNA reads TGTGCCAGCTCACCACCGGAGGGGGCGCGTGAAAAACTGTTTTTT.

This clonotype was seen only a few times. The chain has TRBV4-1 and TRBJ2-1; 11 bases fit TRBD2. Trimming took 4 bases from V and 8 from J; bases not matched to a gene: 16. The V gene's germline CDR1 is MGHRA and CDR2 YSYEKL. This CDR3 spans 18 amino acids. The DNA of the CDR3 is TGCGCCAGCAGCCGCGGGACTAGCGGACTAGTTACTCTCGATGAGCAGTTCTTC. The encoded protein is CASSRGTSGLVTLDEQFF.

This clonotype was seen repeatedly, ten times or more. This chain connects TRBV4-2 to TRBJ1-1, with D unresolved. CDR3 length: 17 amino acids. Germline V lookup: CDR1 LGHNA, CDR2 YNFKEQ. The V and J ends lost 3 bases and 6 bases respectively, with 23 bases between them. For the CDR3, the DNA is TGTGCCAGCAGCCAGGTTATGATTGCACCCACGACCTCTGAAGCTTTCTTT. Protein product: CASSQVMIAPTTSEAFF.

There are many counts of this clonotype. The rearrangement links TRBV12-3 or TRBV12-4 to TRBJ1-2; no definite D call. The V gene lost 3 bases and the J gene lost 1 base, with 9 bases spanning the gap. CDR3 length equals 14 residues. CDR3 in amino acids: CASSLRQYNYGYTF. CDR3 coding DNA: TGTGCCAGCAGTTTGCGGCAGTATAACTATGGCTACACCTTC.

This clonotype was detected ten times or more. This chain links TRBV29-1 with TRBJ1-1; 8 bases match TRBD1. The V gene end was trimmed by 7 bases and the J gene end by 2 bases; junction bases not matched to a gene: 6. The CDR3 covers 13 residues. Per germline, CDR1 SQVTM and CDR2 ANQGSEA. CDR3: CSAGGQGNTEAFF. The CDR3 nucleotides are TGCAGCGCCGGAGGACAGGGAAACACTGAAGCTTTCTTT.

In this sample, this clonotype turned up a few times. The V and J genes are TRBV4-1 and TRBJ2-4; no clear D. Per the germline V gene, CDR1 is MGHRA and CDR2 is YSYEKL. V lost 0 bases to trimming and J lost 0 bases, with 24 bases between them. The CDR3 is 21 residues long. The CDR3 here is CASSQDSILGRVNLAKNIQYF. Here the CDR3 DNA reads TGCGCCAGCAGCCAAGATAGTATCTTAGGAAGGGTCAACTTAGCCAAAAACATTCAGTACTTC.

A word on this clonotype: Being one base from a much bigger clone, this may be a read error. The V call is TRBV12-3 or TRBV12-4, the J call TRBJ1-2, with D unclear. With 3 bases removed from V and 3 bases from J, the gap between germline ends came to 8 bases. This CDR3 contains 13 residues. The CDR3 is CASSFEADYGYTF. CDR3 sequence (DNA): TGTGCCAGCAGTTTTGAAGCTGACTATGGCTACACCTTC.

This clonotype has at least ten counts. The CDR3 nucleotides are TGTGCCAGCAGCCCCCCACTTACAGATACGCAGTATTTT. Protein sequence: CASSPPLTDTQYF. The chain carries TRBV3-1 and TRBJ2-3; D gene unclear. Germline lookup yields CDR1 LGHDT and CDR2 YNNKEL (reference sequence). Trimming removed 4 bases at V and 3 bases at J, with 8 bases between. The CDR3 extends over 13 amino acids.